These 19 T cell receptor beta chains originate from one sample sequenced in a study of metastatic and nonmetastatic thyroid tumors. TCRdb re-analyzed the PCR reads using MiXCR. The data show about 10,000 clones, with roughly 12% seen just once and 10% to 15% held by the top ten. The entire patient cohort was treatment-naive prior to thyroid surgery. Sequencing input: blood. These receptors originate from a female donor with papillary thyroid cancer or a benign thyroid nodule (not recorded which). Some clones in this sample may be carry-over from other donors' samples.

This clone was picked up a small number of times. J is TRBJ2-1 and V is TRBV6-1; D remains ambiguous. The CDR3 covers 11 residues. Germline V gene lookup returns CDR1 MNHNS and CDR2 SASEGT. CDR3 region: CAIWWYNEQFF. The DNA of the CDR3 is TGTGCTATCTGGTGGTACAATGAGCAGTTCTTC.

This clone is termed medium-sized (0.01 to 0.1%). The chain combines TRBV6-5 with TRBJ1-2; D may be TRBD1 (5 bases). Germline CDR1 is MNHEY and CDR2 is SVGAGI. Trimming took 0 bases from V and 8 from J, leaving 16 bases between them. This CDR3 contains 15 residues. The CDR3 bases are TGTGCCAGCAGTTACTCGAAGCAGGGAACAGGCGGCTACACCTTC. Its protein product is CASSYSKQGTGGYTF.

This clone is medium-sized (0.01 to 0.1%) in the sample. The V call is TRBV4-1, the J call TRBJ1-5, with 8 bases fitting TRBD1. In germline, CDR1 is MGHRA, CDR2 YSYEKL. The CDR3 length is 14 residues. V was clipped by 3 bases and J by 4 bases; unmatched bases: 2. The CDR3 protein is CASSHTGGNQPQHF. The CDR3 nucleotides read TGCGCCAGCAGCCACACAGGGGGAAATCAGCCCCAGCATTTT.

This clone was observed at least ten times. A clone one base away is much larger, so this may be a read error. This sample also contains other DNA sequences that code for the same CDR3. The rearrangement joins TRBV10-3 to TRBJ1-5; TRBD1 might be the D (5 bases). CDR3 length equals 15 residues. The V gene's germline CDR1 is ENHRY and CDR2 SYGVKD. CDR3 in amino acids: CAISDPEGSNQPQHF. CDR3 DNA sequence: TGTGCCATTAGTGACCCGGAGGGGAGCAATCAGCCCCAGCATTTT.

By sample fraction, this clone is medium-sized. The V call is TRBV19, the J call TRBJ2-7, with 7 bases aligning to TRBD1. Trimming took 3 bases from V and 6 from J; bases not matched to a gene: 5. The CDR3 is made up of 13 amino acids. Germline-derived CDR1 and CDR2 are LNHDA and SQIVND (reference sequence). As DNA, the CDR3 is TGTGCCAGTAGTATTGAGGCAGGGGGCGAGCAGTACTTC. It is translated as CASSIEAGGEQYF.

The rearrangement uses TRBV6-5 and TRBJ1-1; possible D gene TRBD1, 6 bases. Deletions cut 2 bases from V and 8 bases from J, with 15 bases between. Germline V lookup: CDR1 MNHEY, CDR2 SVGAGI. The CDR3 sequence is 14 residues long. The CDR3, as DNA: TGTGCCAGCAGTTACCCACAGGGAACGGGGGAAGCTTTCTTT. It encodes CASSYPQGTGEAFF.

This clone was detected ten times or more. J is TRBJ2-3 and V is TRBV10-1; 13 bases line up with TRBD2. The CDR3 runs to 16 residues. Germline lookup yields CDR1 WNHNN and CDR2 SYGVQD (reference sequence). The ends lost 6 bases at V and 5 bases at J; junction bases unmatched: 8. The CDR3 protein is CASSRTSGSGGDTQYF. Written as DNA, the CDR3 is TGCGCCAGCAGCAGGACTAGCGGGAGCGGCGGAGATACGCAGTATTTT.

This clone appeared many times. The rearrangement joins TRBV5-5 to TRBJ2-7; TRBD1 might be the D (5 bases). Germline CDR1 and CDR2: SGHKS and YYEKEE (reference sequence). CDR3 length: 13 residues. The V end lost 3 bases, the J end lost 6 bases, and 13 bases lay between the germline ends. In nucleotides, the CDR3 is TGTGCCAGCAGCTACGGACACTCTTCCGAGCAGTACTTC. Its protein product is CASSYGHSSEQYF. Full variable domain (outside the CDR3, taken from reference TRBV5-5 and TRBJ2-7): DAGVTQSPTHLIKTRGQQVTLRCSPISGHKSVSWYQQVLGQGPQFIFQYYEKEERGRGNFPDRFSARQFPNYSSELNVNALLLGDSALYLCASSYGHSSEQYFGPGTRLTVT.

This clone was seen at least ten times. The rearrangement joins TRBV5-5 to TRBJ2-7, with a possible D match to TRBD1 (6 bases). CDR1 and CDR2 from the germline V gene are SGHKS and YYEKEE (reference sequence). The length of the CDR3 is 15 residues. V lost 5 bases and J 0 bases, leaving 15 bases between the germline ends. CDR3 in amino acids: CASSYRVASSYEQYF. CDR3 bases: TGTGCCAGCAGTTACAGGGTGGCGAGCTCCTACGAGCAGTACTTC.

As regards this clone: Possible read error: a much larger clone is one base away. V gene TRBV29-1 combines with J gene TRBJ2-1; 8 positions match TRBD1. In germline, CDR1 is SQVTM, CDR2 ANQGSEA. This CDR3 is built from 12 residues. CDR3 residues: CSVGDRYNERFF. CDR3 coding DNA: TGCAGCGTTGGGGACAGGTACAATGAGCGGTTCTTC.

This clone came up many times. The chain links TRBV5-1 to TRBJ2-3; 9 bases align to TRBD1. The CDR3 contains 14 residues. Germline CDR1 and CDR2: SGHRS and YFSETQ. J gave up 2 bases and V 4 bases, and 2 bases lay outside the gene matches. The CDR3 DNA reads TGCGCCAGCAGCCGGACAGGGGCCACAGATACGCAGTATTTT. It translates to CASSRTGATDTQYF.

This clone is termed medium-sized. The rearrangement uses TRBV10-1 and TRBJ1-1; possibly TRBD1 for D (5 bases). V was cut by 5 bases and J by 1 base, with 11 bases left in between. Germline V gives CDR1 WNHNN, CDR2 SYGVQD (reference sequence). The CDR3 totals 14 residues. The DNA of the CDR3 is TGCGCCAGCAGTACAGACAGCCGGAACACTGAAGCTTTCTTT. Amino acids: CASSTDSRNTEAFF.

This clone was seen a few times. A clone one base away is much larger, so this may be a read error. This chain connects TRBV7-3 to TRBJ2-1; 9 bases line up with TRBD2. There are 15 residues in the CDR3. Looked up from germline, CDR1 is SGHTA and CDR2 is FQGTGA. The CDR3 reads CASSASGTTYNEQLF. The DNA for the CDR3 is TGTGCCAGCAGCGCTAGCGGGACCACCTACAATGAGCAGCTCTTC.

This clone showed up many times. V usage is TRBV2 and J usage is TRBJ1-4, with TRBD1 as a possible D gene (6 bases). The CDR3 spans 13 residues. CDR1 SNHLY and CDR2 FYNNEI come from the germline V gene. V shed 6 bases and J shed 8 bases, with 13 bases lying between them. The CDR3 is CASRRGQGEKLFF. The CDR3 DNA follows: TGTGCCAGCAGAAGAGGGCAGGGGGAAAAACTGTTTTTT.

This clone was seen ten or more times. V usage is TRBV9 and J usage is TRBJ2-1, with 14 bases lining up with TRBD2. The V gene end was trimmed by 3 bases and the J gene end by 6 bases; junction bases not matched to a gene: 5. CDR1 and CDR2 (germline): SGDLS, YYNGEE. The CDR3 extends over 16 amino acids. CDR3 sequence: CASSGLTSGRVNEQFF. CDR3 nucleotides: TGTGCCAGCAGCGGACTGACTAGCGGGAGGGTCAATGAGCAGTTCTTC.

This clone is categorized as medium-sized. The V and J genes are TRBV30 and TRBJ2-3; 14 positions match TRBD2. Trimming took 3 bases from V and 4 from J; bases not matched to a gene: 3. Germline CDR1 and CDR2: GTSNPN and SVGIG (reference sequence). The CDR3 contains 15 residues. CDR3 in DNA: TGTGCCTGGAGCGGGACTAGCGGGAGCGCAGATACGCAGTATTTT. It is translated as CAWSGTSGSADTQYF.

The sample holds many counts of this clone. The V and J genes are TRBV9 and TRBJ2-5; 9 nucleotides match TRBD1. CDR1 SGDLS and CDR2 YYNGEE come from the germline V gene. V was clipped by 3 bases and J by 3 bases; unmatched bases: 15. The CDR3 loop spans 18 amino acids. The CDR3 here is CASSATGQGGFREETQYF. The CDR3 nucleotides read TGTGCCAGCAGCGCTACGGGACAGGGCGGTTTTAGGGAAGAGACCCAGTACTTC.

This clone showed up many times. The chain uses TRBV20-1 and TRBJ1-3; D is possibly TRBD1 (5 bases). The CDR3 is made up of 15 amino acids. Trimming pared 6 bases from V and 2 bases from J, leaving 17 bases between. Germline V gene data show CDR1 as DFQATT and CDR2 as SNEGSKA (reference sequence). CDR3 sequence (DNA): TGCAGTGCCTTGGATGCCAGGGCAACTGGAAACACCATATATTTT. It encodes CSALDARATGNTIYF.

This clone is categorized as medium-sized. V usage is TRBV3-1 and J usage is TRBJ2-7; 9 bases map to TRBD1. The germline CDR1 and CDR2 sequences are LGHDT and YNNKEL (reference sequence). Trimming cost V 1 base and J 4 bases; bases outside gene matches: 8. The CDR3 loop spans 16 amino acids. CDR3 DNA sequence: TGTGCCAGCAGCCAAGCTTGGACAGGGGCGGATTACGAGCAGTACTTC. Translated, it gives CASSQAWTGADYEQYF.